This T cell receptor (beta chain) was captured in a study of cytomegalovirus exposure and HLA in healthy donors. Study observations and caveats: As a later analysis showed, a missense DCLRE1C variant was linked to trimming of TCR beta V- and J-genes.

The germline V and J ends were trimmed by 2 bases and 4 bases, with 14 bases remaining between them. The CDR3 is made up of 15 amino acids. Germline lookup yields CDR1 ENHRY and CDR2 SYGVKD. A word on this clone: Its target is unknown.

It was with 60 Vbeta and 13 Jbeta primers that the PCR ran. The table came from immunoSEQ multiplex PCR; TCRdb's copy has only in-frame clones and leaves some out. The sample gives about 190,000 clones, more than 75% of which show up once; roughly 0.8% is in the top ten. V usage is TRBV10-3 and J usage is TRBJ2-5; D possibly corresponds to TRBD1 (7 bases). Sequenced sample: PBMCs. The receptor comes from a woman aged 18-30 years in good health and CMV-seronegative. Here the CDR3 DNA reads TGTGCCATCAGTGAGGGTCAGGGGGGCCGAGAGACCCAGTACTTC. Translation gives CAISEGQGGRETQYF.